A selection of T cell receptor beta chains follows, all from one sample in a study of blood T cell repertoires in COVID-19. The assay was immunoSEQ multiplex PCR, and TCRdb's table has in-frame clones only and misses some. The table lists approximately 250,000 clones, around nine tenths of them singletons, with approximately 10% in the top ten. Sequencing used peripheral blood. The source of these receptors is a man aged 35 to 55 with active or convalescent COVID-19. CDR3s include the opening cysteine and the closing phenylalanine or tryptophan. A D gene is named only where the DNA matches it firmly. Clone sizes are given selectively: once, few, many, or a class where the clone is expanded.

j_call | d_call | clone_size | v_call | cdr3_nt | cdr3_aa
TRBJ2-7 | TRBD1 | NA | TRBV19 | TGTGCCAGTAGAGTTACAGGGGCTAGCTCCTACGAGCAGTACTTC | CASRVTGASSYEQYF
TRBJ1-3 | NA | NA | TRBV4-1 | TGCGCCAGCAGCCAAGACCCCGGCTCTGGAAACACCATATATTTT | CASSQDPGSGNTIYF
TRBJ2-5 | TRBD1 | NA | TRBV19 | TGTGCCAGTAGCGAAAGGACAGGGGGCATGTTTGTGACCCAGTACTTC | CASSERTGGMFVTQYF
TRBJ2-1 | TRBD2 | NA | TRBV7-7 | TGTGCCAGCAGTCGCGGACTAGCGGGGGTTCTCTACAATGAGCAGTTCTTC | CASSRGLAGVLYNEQFF
TRBJ2-3 | NA | NA | TRBV30 | TGTGCCTGGAGTAGGGGGGAGGGCCACACAGATACGCAGTATTTT | CAWSRGEGHTDTQYF
TRBJ1-5 | TRBD1 | NA | TRBV19 | TGTGCCAGTAGTATTCGAGGGGGCGGCAATCAGCCCCAGCATTTT | CASSIRGGGNQPQHF
TRBJ1-3 | NA | NA | TRBV6-5 | TGTGCCAGCAGTTCCTTAGGGGGTCCCACCATATATTTT | CASSSLGGPTIYF
TRBJ1-5 | NA | NA | TRBV7-8 | TGTGCCAGCAGCCCTCAGGCAAATCAGCCCCAGCATTTT | CASSPQANQPQHF
TRBJ1-2 | TRBD1 | NA | TRBV6-5 | TGTGCCAGCAGTTACTCGACAGGGGATGGAAGTGGCTACACCTTC | CASSYSTGDGSGYTF
TRBJ2-2 | TRBD2 | NA | TRBV18 | TGTGCCAGCTCACCACGACTAGCGGGAGGCACCGGGGAGCTGTTTTTT | CASSPRLAGGTGELFF
TRBJ2-7 | NA | NA | TRBV3-1/TRBV3-2 | TGTGCCAGCAGCCCGGGACTTTCCTCCCACGAGCAGTACTTC | CASSPGLSSHEQYF
TRBJ2-7 | NA | NA | TRBV6-5 | TGTGCCAGCTCCGGGGAGGTCGTGAGCGAGCAGTACTTC | CASSGEVVSEQYF
TRBJ2-7 | NA | NA | TRBV28 | TGTGCCAGCGGATTAGGGGGTCTCGGCTACGAGCAGTACTTC | CASGLGGLGYEQYF
TRBJ1-5 | TRBD1 | once | TRBV4-1 | TGCGCCTGCAGCCGTCGGGACAGGGGGGAACAGCCCCATCATTTT | CACSRRDRGEQPHHF
TRBJ1-2 | NA | NA | TRBV28 | TGTGCCAGCGTTGGCGGGGAGGGCTACACCTTC | CASVGGEGYTF
TRBJ1-2 | TRBD1 | NA | TRBV3-1/TRBV3-2 | TGTGCCAGCAGCCAGTTACAGGGGGAAAACGGCTACACCTTC | CASSQLQGENGYTF
TRBJ2-2 | TRBD1 | NA | TRBV27 | TGTGCCAGCAGTTTCGGAGACAGGGACACCGGGGAGCTGTTTTTT | CASSFGDRDTGELFF
TRBJ1-2 | NA | NA | TRBV5-6 | TGTGCCAGCAGCACTAGGAGGTTCGATGGCTACACCTTC | CASSTRRFDGYTF
TRBJ2-5 | NA | NA | TRBV7-2 | TGTGCCAGCAGCTTAGTTCACCTAAAAGAGACCCAGTACTTC | CASSLVHLKETQYF
TRBJ2-2 | TRBD1 | NA | TRBV5-1 | TGCGCCAGCCTTCCCGGACAGGGGGCTTACACCGGGGAGCTGTTTTTT | CASLPGQGAYTGELFF
TRBJ2-7 | NA | NA | TRBV12-3/TRBV12-4 | TGTGCCAACAGTTTGAGCCCGGGCGAGCAGTACTTC | CANSLSPGEQYF
TRBJ2-5 | TRBD1 | NA | TRBV5-5 | TGTGCCAGCAGCTTCACTCCGGGACAGAAAGAGACCCAGTACTTC | CASSFTPGQKETQYF
TRBJ2-1 | NA | NA | TRBV5-6 | TGTGCCAGCAGCTTCAGCGGGTCCTACAATGAGCAGTTCTTC | CASSFSGSYNEQFF
TRBJ2-7 | TRBD1 | NA | TRBV6-5 | TGTGCCAGCACCAAGGGGGCAGGGAGCTCCTACGAGCAGTACTTC | CASTKGAGSSYEQYF
TRBJ1-2 | NA | NA | TRBV4-1 | TGCGCCAGCAGCCATACGGGAGGGGTCTACACCTTC | CASSHTGGVYTF
TRBJ2-1 | NA | NA | TRBV19 | TGTGCCAGTAATCTGGGGCTTTACAATGAGCAGTTCTTC | CASNLGLYNEQFF
TRBJ2-1 | NA | NA | TRBV5-6 | TGTGCCAGCAGCTTAGGGGCAACTGAGCAGTTCTTC | CASSLGATEQFF
TRBJ1-1 | NA | NA | TRBV5-1 | TGCGCCAGCAGCCAGACGGGGAACACTGAAGCTTTCTTT | CASSQTGNTEAFF
TRBJ2-5 | TRBD1 | few | TRBV12-5 | TGTGCTAGTGGAACCCACAGGGGGCGTGAGACCCAGTACTTC | CASGTHRGRETQYF
TRBJ1-5 | NA | NA | TRBV5-6 | TGTGCCAGCAGTTTTGGACAGTATGACAATCAGCCCCAGCATTTT | CASSFGQYDNQPQHF
TRBJ2-1 | NA | NA | TRBV29-1 | TGCAGCGTAGCAACAGGAATATGGGATGAGCAGTTCTTC | CSVATGIWDEQFF
TRBJ1-5 | NA | NA | TRBV7-3 | TGTGCCAGCAGCCCTACACAGAATAGCAATCAGCCCCAGCATTTT | CASSPTQNSNQPQHF
TRBJ2-4 | TRBD1 | NA | TRBV28 | TGTGCCAGCAGTTTCTGGACAGGGGACAAAAACATTCAGTACTTC | CASSFWTGDKNIQYF
TRBJ1-5 | NA | once | TRBV6-1 | TGTGCCAGCAGTTGGGCAGGGGATCAGCCCCAGCATTTT | CASSWAGDQPQHF
TRBJ1-4 | TRBD1 | NA | TRBV5-1 | TGCGCCAGCAGCCAGGAATACAGGGGAGATAACGAAAAACTGTTTTTT | CASSQEYRGDNEKLFF
TRBJ2-1 | NA | once | TRBV13 | TGTGCCAGCAGTCCAGAGGGTTCCAATGAGCAGTTCTTC | CASSPEGSNEQFF
TRBJ1-2 | TRBD1 | NA | TRBV27 | TGTGCCAGCAGTTCCACAGGGGGCGCAGAATATGGCTACACCTTC | CASSSTGGAEYGYTF
TRBJ2-1 | TRBD2 | NA | TRBV9 | TGTGCCAGCAGCGTCGACGCGGGAGTGGGCAATGAGCAGTTCTTC | CASSVDAGVGNEQFF
TRBJ2-7 | TRBD2 | NA | TRBV7-9 | TGTGCCAGCAGCTTCCGGCTAGCGGGAAGTAGCGAGCAGTACTTC | CASSFRLAGSSEQYF
TRBJ2-5 | NA | NA | TRBV9 | TGTGCCAGCAGCTCCCAGGAGACCCAGTACTTC | CASSSQETQYF
TRBJ2-7 | TRBD2 | once | TRBV19 | TGTGCCAGTAGTATAGCTGCTGGACTAGCTTACGAGCAGTACTTC | CASSIAAGLAYEQYF
TRBJ2-1 | NA | NA | TRBV27 | TGTGCCGCACGGTTGGCCTACAATGAGCAGTTCTTC | CAARLAYNEQFF
TRBJ2-5 | NA | NA | TRBV3-1/TRBV3-2 | TGTGCCAGCAGCGAGACAGGTGCTTGGACCCAGTACTTC | CASSETGAWTQYF